This T cell receptor beta chain derives from a study of vaccination and CD4 T cells after COVID-19. An Oncomine TCR Beta short-read assay was used to sequence the DNA from cultured CD4+ T cells. In TCRdb, the PCR reads were re-called with MiXCR into one record per CDR3 protein. This sample carries approximately 20,000 distinct CDR3 sequences, more than 50% of them seen once, and the ten largest clones take about 9.4%. With 6 bases removed from V and 1 base from J, the gap between germline ends came to 16 bases. There are 15 residues in the CDR3. Looked up from germline, CDR1 is SGHRS and CDR2 is YFSETQ. Treatment specified: approximately nine-day PBMC culture with coronavirus spike peptide pools or control peptides (ViraFEST assay). Convalescent patients tested SARS-CoV-2 PCR positive from March to December 2020, before Alpha, Beta and Delta emerged. With fresh IL-2 medium, half the medium was replaced on days 3 and 7.

On this clonotype: Its antigen is currently unknown.

The J gene is TRBJ1-1, the V gene TRBV5-1; the D gene is possibly TRBD1 (5 bases). This receptor was obtained from a human donor who had recovered from COVID-19. Material for sequencing was CD4+ T cells from blood, cultured in vitro. The CDR3 is CASKGRGGSNTEAFF. The DNA for the CDR3 is TGCGCCAGCAAGGGGCGGGGAGGGTCGAACACTGAAGCTTTCTTT.